A single sample gave rise to the 12 T cell receptor beta chains below, sequenced in a study of blood T cell repertoires in COVID-19. The table came from immunoSEQ multiplex PCR; TCRdb's copy has only in-frame clones and leaves some out. This sample carries about 270,000 clones, 88% of them seen once, and the ten largest clones take 2.5% to 3.5%. Material for sequencing was PBMCs or T cells enriched from blood (not recorded which). Receptors originate from a woman aged 50 to 60 who had recovered from COVID-19.

About this clone: The identical CDR3 is also encoded by other nucleotide sequences in the sample. The chain combines TRBV5-5 with TRBJ1-2; 7 bases map to TRBD1. Losses at the gene ends were 0 bases for V and 2 bases for J; bases not matched to a gene: 4. The CDR3 extends over 15 amino acids. Germline lookup yields CDR1 SGHKS and CDR2 YYEKEE (reference sequence). The CDR3 nucleotides read TGTGCCAGCAGCTTGGCTTCACAGGGGAACTATGGCTACACCTTC. Protein product: CASSLASQGNYGYTF.

This clone appeared once. The V gene is TRBV5-5, the J gene TRBJ2-3; 7 bases are a match to TRBD2. The CDR3 is 16 amino acids. Trimming took 0 bases from V and 4 from J; bases not matched to a gene: 8. Per germline, CDR1 SGHKS and CDR2 YYEKEE (reference sequence). The CDR3 coding sequence is TGTGCCAGCAGCTTGGATTGGGGGGGAAGGGCAGATACGCAGTATTTT. Translation: CASSLDWGGRADTQYF.

CDR3 amino acids: CASSRGTGRNSPLHF. CDR3 nucleotides: TGTGCCAGCAGTAGAGGGACAGGGCGAAATTCACCCCTCCACTTT. The chain links TRBV28 to TRBJ1-6; the match to TRBD1 covers 9 bases. V was clipped by 5 bases and J by 7 bases; unmatched bases: 6. Germline-derived CDR1 and CDR2 are MDHEN and SYDVKM. CDR3 size: 15 residues. The variable domain in full, with the rest retrieved from reference TRBV28 and TRBJ1-6, is DVKVTQSSRYLVKRTGEKVFLECVQDMDHENMFWYRQDPGLGLRLIYFSYDVKMKEKGDIPEGYSVSREKKERFSLILESASTNQTSMYLCASSRGTGRNSPLHFGNGTRLTVT.

The chain joins TRBV3-1 (or the pseudogene TRBV3-2) to TRBJ1-2; no clear D gene. The CDR3 extends over 14 amino acids. Trimming pared 1 base from V and 8 bases from J, leaving 14 bases between. Germline values: CDR1 LGHDT, CDR2 YNNKEL (reference sequence). The CDR3 sequence is CASSQAAVVGGYTF. The DNA of the CDR3 is TGTGCCAGCAGCCAAGCTGCGGTCGTTGGGGGCTACACCTTC.

As to this clone: Different DNA sequences within this sample yield the same CDR3. The chain carries TRBV15 and TRBJ2-7; D is ambiguous. Germline V gives CDR1 LNHNV, CDR2 YYDKDF (reference sequence). Between the trimmed V and J ends, which lost 0 bases and 5 bases, there was a span of 8 bases. This CDR3 region has 13 residues. The CDR3 coding sequence is TGTGCCACCAGCAGAGACTTTCGGGACGAGCAGTACTTC. This codes for CATSRDFRDEQYF.

In its sample, this clone was seen once. The J gene is TRBJ1-5, the V gene TRBV18; D call uncertain. V was clipped by 0 bases and J by 6 bases, with 9 bases between them. CDR3 length equals 14 residues. Germline CDR1 KGHSH, CDR2 LQKENI. This CDR3 reads CASSPPSGGQPQHF. DNA for the CDR3: TGTGCCAGCTCACCACCGTCTGGAGGTCAGCCCCAGCATTTT.

The V and J genes are TRBV11-2 and TRBJ1-1; the D gene is possibly TRBD1 (6 bases). This CDR3 is built from 15 residues. The V and J ends lost 2 bases and 5 bases respectively, with 15 bases between them. CDR1 SGHAT and CDR2 FQNNGV come from the germline V gene. The CDR3 loop reads CASSLYGGPGTEAFF. The CDR3, as DNA: TGTGCCAGCAGCTTATACGGGGGGCCGGGAACTGAAGCTTTCTTT. The entire variable domain, with the rest obtained from reference TRBV11-2 and TRBJ1-1, is as follows: EAGVAQSPRYKIIEKRQSVAFWCNPISGHATLYWYQQILGQGPKLLIQFQNNGVVDDSQLPKDRFSAERLKGVDSTLKIQPAKLEDSAVYLCASSLYGGPGTEAFFGQGTRLTVV.

V gene TRBV28 combines with J gene TRBJ1-3; 9 bases match TRBD1. The CDR3 extends over 15 amino acids. Germline values: CDR1 MDHEN, CDR2 SYDVKM. Unmatched junction bases numbered 8, after V lost 4 bases and J lost 7 bases. The CDR3 DNA reads as TGTGCCAGCAGTTCGGGACAGGGTGATAAGAACACCATATATTTT. This translates into CASSSGQGDKNTIYF. Variable domain in full (rest from reference TRBV28 and TRBJ1-3): DVKVTQSSRYLVKRTGEKVFLECVQDMDHENMFWYRQDPGLGLRLIYFSYDVKMKEKGDIPEGYSVSREKKERFSLILESASTNQTSMYLCASSSGQGDKNTIYFGEGSWLTVV.

The chain recombines TRBV24-1 with TRBJ1-1, with D tentatively TRBD1 (5 bases). The CDR3 spans 13 residues. V lost 8 bases and J lost 1, with 10 bases in between. Germline lookup yields CDR1 KGHDR and CDR2 SFDVKD. The CDR3: CATTTDKNTEAFF. The DNA for the CDR3 is TGTGCCACCACTACGGACAAGAACACTGAAGCTTTCTTT.

V is TRBV9 and J is TRBJ2-7; D is possibly TRBD2 (6 bases). Trimming pared 0 bases from V and 1 base from J, leaving 11 bases between. CDR1 and CDR2 (germline): SGDLS, YYNGEE. The CDR3 covers 15 residues. The DNA for the CDR3 is TGTGCCAGCAGCGTAGCAACGGGAGTATCCTACGAGCAGTACTTC. Amino acids: CASSVATGVSYEQYF. Based on the CDR3 plus reference TRBV9 and TRBJ2-7, the full variable domain is DSGVTQTPKHLITATGQRVTLRCSPRSGDLSVYWYQQSLDQGLQFLIQYYNGEERAKGNILERFSAQQFPDLHSELNLSSLELGDSALYFCASSVATGVSYEQYFGPGTRLTVT.

The rearrangement joins TRBV2 to TRBJ2-7; possibly TRBD1 for D (6 bases). CDR3 length: 14 amino acids. In germline, CDR1 is SNHLY, CDR2 FYNNEI. V shed 6 bases and J shed 2 bases, with 14 bases lying between them. CDR3 residues: CASRATGPPYEQYF. The CDR3 DNA is TGTGCCAGCAGGGCAACAGGGCCTCCCTACGAGCAGTACTTC. The whole variable domain, filled in from reference TRBV2 and TRBJ2-7, reads EPEVTQTPSHQVTQMGQEVILRCVPISNHLYFYWYRQILGQKVEFLVSFYNNEISEKSEIFDDQFSVERPDGSNFTLKIRSTKLEDSAMYFCASRATGPPYEQYFGPGTRLTVT.

The rearrangement uses TRBV5-1 and TRBJ2-5; 10 positions agree with TRBD1. Germline assignment: CDR1 SGHRS and CDR2 YFSETQ. Trimming cost V 4 bases and J 5 bases; bases outside gene matches: 14. The CDR3 is 17 amino acids. CDR3 in DNA: TGCGCCAGCAGCCCCGGGATGAGACAGGGGGCGATTGAGACCCAGTACTTC. Translation: CASSPGMRQGAIETQYF.